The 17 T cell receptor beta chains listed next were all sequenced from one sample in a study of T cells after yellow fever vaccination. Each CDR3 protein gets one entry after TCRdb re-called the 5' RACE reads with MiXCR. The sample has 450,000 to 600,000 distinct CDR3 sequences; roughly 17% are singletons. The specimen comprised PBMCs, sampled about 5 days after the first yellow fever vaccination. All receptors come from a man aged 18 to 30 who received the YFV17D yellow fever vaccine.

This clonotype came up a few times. The DNA for the CDR3 is TGTGCCAGCAACCCTGGGGGTTATAGTTCCTACGAGCAGTACGTC. This gives the protein CASNPGGYSSYEQYV. The V and J genes are TRBV6-2 or TRBV6-3 and TRBJ2-7; the D call may be TRBD1 or TRBD2 (5 bases each). CDR3 length equals 15 residues. Germline-derived CDR1 and CDR2 are MNHEY and SVGEGT. V lost 7 bases, J lost 1 base, and 17 bases lay in between.

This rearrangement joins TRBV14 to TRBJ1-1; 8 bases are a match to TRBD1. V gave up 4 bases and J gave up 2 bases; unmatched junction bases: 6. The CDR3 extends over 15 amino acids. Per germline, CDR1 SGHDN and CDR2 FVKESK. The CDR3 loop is CASSPTGALNTEAFF. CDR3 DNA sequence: TGTGCCAGCAGCCCGACAGGGGCTCTCAACACTGAAGCTTTCTTT.

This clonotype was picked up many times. This CDR3 is CASSPALAEQETQYF. DNA of the CDR3: TGTGCCAGCAGCCCCGCACTAGCGGAACAAGAGACCCAGTACTTC. V gene TRBV12-3 or TRBV12-4 combines with J gene TRBJ2-5; 8 positions match TRBD2. J gave up 2 bases and V 6 bases, and 8 bases lay outside the gene matches. There are 15 residues in the CDR3.

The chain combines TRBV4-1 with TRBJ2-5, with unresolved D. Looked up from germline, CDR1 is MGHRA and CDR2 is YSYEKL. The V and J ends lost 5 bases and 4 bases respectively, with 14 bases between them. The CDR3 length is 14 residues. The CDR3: CASSGRSVAETQYF. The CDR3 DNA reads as TGCGCCAGCAGCGGCCGGTCCGTTGCAGAGACCCAGTACTTC.

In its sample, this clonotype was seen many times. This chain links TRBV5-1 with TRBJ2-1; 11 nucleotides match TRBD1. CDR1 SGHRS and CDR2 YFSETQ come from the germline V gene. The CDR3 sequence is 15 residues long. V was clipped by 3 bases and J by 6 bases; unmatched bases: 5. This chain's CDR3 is CASSWTGGKSNEQFF. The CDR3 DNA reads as TGCGCCAGCAGCTGGACAGGGGGCAAAAGCAATGAGCAGTTCTTC.

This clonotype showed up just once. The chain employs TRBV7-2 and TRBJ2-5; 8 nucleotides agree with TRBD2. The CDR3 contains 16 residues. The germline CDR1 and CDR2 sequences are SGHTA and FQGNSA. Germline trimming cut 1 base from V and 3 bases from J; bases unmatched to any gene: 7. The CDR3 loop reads CASSLVIGGVKETQYF. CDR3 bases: TGTGCCAGCAGCTTAGTCATCGGGGGGGTAAAAGAGACCCAGTACTTC.

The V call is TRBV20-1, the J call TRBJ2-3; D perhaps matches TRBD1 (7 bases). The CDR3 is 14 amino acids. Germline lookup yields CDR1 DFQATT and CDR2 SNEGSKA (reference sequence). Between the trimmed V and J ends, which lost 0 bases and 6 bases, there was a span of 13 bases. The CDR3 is CSARDPQGGDTQYF. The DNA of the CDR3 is TGCAGTGCTAGAGATCCTCAGGGGGGCGATACGCAGTATTTT.

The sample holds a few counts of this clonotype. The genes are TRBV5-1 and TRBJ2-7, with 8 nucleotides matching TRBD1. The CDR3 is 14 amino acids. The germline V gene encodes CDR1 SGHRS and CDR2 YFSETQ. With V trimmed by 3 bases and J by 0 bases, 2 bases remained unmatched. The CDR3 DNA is TGCGCCAGCAGCTGGGGACAGGACTCCTACGAGCAGTACGTC. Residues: CASSWGQDSYEQYV.

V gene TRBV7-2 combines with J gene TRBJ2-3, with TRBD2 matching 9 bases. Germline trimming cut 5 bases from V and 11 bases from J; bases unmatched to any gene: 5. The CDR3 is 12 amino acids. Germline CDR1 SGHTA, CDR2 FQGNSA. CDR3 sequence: CASSLRGGGQYF. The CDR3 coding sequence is TGTGCCAGCAGCCTTCGCGGGGGGGGGCAGTATTTT. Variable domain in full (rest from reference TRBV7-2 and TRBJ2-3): GAGVSQSPSNKVTEKGKDVELRCDPISGHTALYWYRQSLGQGLEFLIYFQGNSAPDKSGLPSDRFSAERTGGSVSTLTIQRTQQEDSAVYLCASSLRGGGQYFGPGTRLTVL.

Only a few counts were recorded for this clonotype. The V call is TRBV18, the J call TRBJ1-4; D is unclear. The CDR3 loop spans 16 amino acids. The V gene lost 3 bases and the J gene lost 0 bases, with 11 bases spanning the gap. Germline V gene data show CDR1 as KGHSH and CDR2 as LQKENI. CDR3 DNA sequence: TGTGCCAGCTCACCTCCGTCGGGCGCAACTAATGAAAAACTGTTTTTT. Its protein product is CASSPPSGATNEKLFF.

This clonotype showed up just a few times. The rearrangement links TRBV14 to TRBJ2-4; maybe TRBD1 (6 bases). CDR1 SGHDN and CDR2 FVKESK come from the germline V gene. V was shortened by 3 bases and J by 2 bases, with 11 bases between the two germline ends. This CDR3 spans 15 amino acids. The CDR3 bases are TGTGCCAGCAGCCAGACAGGCCCATCCAAAAACATTCAGTACTTC. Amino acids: CASSQTGPSKNIQYF.

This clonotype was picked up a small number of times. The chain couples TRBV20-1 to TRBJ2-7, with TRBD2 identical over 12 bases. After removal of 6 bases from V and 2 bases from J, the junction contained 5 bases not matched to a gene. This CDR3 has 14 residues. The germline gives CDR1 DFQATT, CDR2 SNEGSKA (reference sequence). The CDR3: CSATLAGGTYEQYV. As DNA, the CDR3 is TGCAGTGCCACACTAGCGGGGGGTACCTACGAGCAGTACGTC.

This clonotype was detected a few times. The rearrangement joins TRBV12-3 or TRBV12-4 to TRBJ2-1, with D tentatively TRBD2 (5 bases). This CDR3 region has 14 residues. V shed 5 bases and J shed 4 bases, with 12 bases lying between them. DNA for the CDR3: TGTGCCAGCAGTGCCGGACTCGGGTACAATGAGCAGTTCTTC. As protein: CASSAGLGYNEQFF.

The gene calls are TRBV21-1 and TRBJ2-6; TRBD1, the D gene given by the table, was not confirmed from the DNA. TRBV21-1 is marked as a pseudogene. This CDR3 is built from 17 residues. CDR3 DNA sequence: TGTGCCAGCAGCAAGGGACAGGGCAAGTCTGGGGCCAACGTCCTGACTTTC. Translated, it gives CASSKGQGKSGANVLTF.

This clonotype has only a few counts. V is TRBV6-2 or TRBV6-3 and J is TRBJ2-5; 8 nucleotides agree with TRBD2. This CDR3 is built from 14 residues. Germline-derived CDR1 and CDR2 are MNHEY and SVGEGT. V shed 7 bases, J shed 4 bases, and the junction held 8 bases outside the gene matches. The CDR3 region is CASTPGGAPETQYF. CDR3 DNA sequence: TGTGCCAGCACCCCCGGGGGGGCCCCAGAGACCCAGTACTTC.

The CDR3 DNA sequence: TGCGCCAGCAGCTGGGGGGCTAGCGGGCAAGAGACCCAGTACTTC. Its protein product is CASSWGASGQETQYF. This sequence joins TRBV5-1 and TRBJ2-5; 8 bases map to TRBD2. V lost 3 bases, J lost 2 bases, and 6 bases stayed unmatched. The germline CDR1 and CDR2 sequences are SGHRS and YFSETQ. The CDR3 spans 15 residues.

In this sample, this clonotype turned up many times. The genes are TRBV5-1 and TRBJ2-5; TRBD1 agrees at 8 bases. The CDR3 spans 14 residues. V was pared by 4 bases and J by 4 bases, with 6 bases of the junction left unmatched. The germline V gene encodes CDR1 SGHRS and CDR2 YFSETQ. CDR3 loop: CASSGPGGRETQYF. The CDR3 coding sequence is TGCGCCAGCAGCGGACCAGGGGGCCGAGAGACCCAGTACTTC. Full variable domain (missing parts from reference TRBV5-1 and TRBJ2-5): KAGVTQTPRYLIKTRGQQVTLSCSPISGHRSVSWYQQTPGQGLQFLFEYFSETQRNKGNFPGRFSGRQFSNSRSEMNVSTLELGDSALYLCASSGPGGRETQYFGPGTRLLVL.